Following are 18 T cell receptor beta chains from one sample sequenced in a study of blood T cell repertoires in COVID-19. Measured with immunoSEQ multiplex PCR; TCRdb has only the in-frame clones, and not every one. The sample has around 300,000 clones, roughly 88% seen once. The sample was PBMCs or T cells enriched from blood (not recorded which). The receptors originated from a man aged 30-40 years who had recovered from COVID-19.

The DNA of the CDR3 is TGTGCCAGCAGCTACGGACAGGGACTTGGCTACACCTTC. Translated, it gives CASSYGQGLGYTF. The J gene is TRBJ1-2, the V gene TRBV27; 8 positions match TRBD1. The CDR3 loop spans 13 amino acids. Germline V gene sequence: CDR1 MNHEY, CDR2 SMNVEV (reference sequence). Losses at the gene ends were 6 bases for V and 7 bases for J; bases not matched to a gene: 7.

The J gene is TRBJ2-3, the V gene TRBV9, with 11 bases identical to TRBD2. CDR1 is SGDLS, CDR2 YYNGEE, per germline. The CDR3 loop spans 19 amino acids. V shed 0 bases, J shed 0 bases, and the junction held 9 bases outside the gene matches. CDR3 in amino acids: CASSVEIAGGSRSTDTQYF. Written as DNA, the CDR3 is TGTGCCAGCAGCGTAGAGATAGCGGGGGGGAGTAGGAGCACAGATACGCAGTATTTT.

The V and J genes are TRBV2 and TRBJ2-1; 15 bases align to TRBD2. This CDR3 has 14 residues. Germline loops: CDR1 SNHLY, CDR2 FYNNEI. The V segment lost 7 bases and the J segment 11 bases; nucleotides outside the gene matches: 6. CDR3 amino acids: CASNSGTSGGKQFF. The CDR3 DNA reads TGTGCCAGCAACTCCGGGACTAGCGGGGGGAAGCAGTTCTTC.

J is TRBJ1-2 and V is TRBV18; 7 bases agree with TRBD1. The CDR3 sequence is 14 residues long. J gave up 3 bases and V 2 bases, and 3 bases lay outside the gene matches. The germline CDR1 and CDR2 sequences are KGHSH and LQKENI. This chain's CDR3 is CASSPSGQHYGYTF. In nucleotides, the CDR3 is TGTGCCAGCTCACCATCGGGACAGCACTATGGCTACACCTTC.

The chain is built from TRBV3-1 (or the pseudogene TRBV3-2) and TRBJ2-2; 7 bases are shared with TRBD2. CDR1 and CDR2 from the germline V gene are LGHDT and YNNKEL (reference sequence). The CDR3 has 16 amino acids. Losses at the gene ends were 6 bases for V and 2 bases for J; bases not matched to a gene: 9. In DNA form, the CDR3 reads TGTGCCAGCAGGGTGGGGCGGGGGACCAACACCGGGGAGCTGTTTTTT. The encoded protein is CASRVGRGTNTGELFF.

The V gene is TRBV5-6, the J gene TRBJ1-2; D is unclear. Germline V gene data show CDR1 as SGHDT and CDR2 as YYEEEE. V was cut by 4 bases and J by 1 base, with 11 bases left in between. CDR3 length: 14 residues. CDR3 coding DNA: TGTGCCAGCAGCCGCTTGACTTATAACTATGGCTACACCTTC. Translation gives CASSRLTYNYGYTF.

The rearrangement joins TRBV5-1 to TRBJ2-7; 8 bases match TRBD2. CDR3 length: 15 residues. Germline V gene data show CDR1 as SGHRS and CDR2 as YFSETQ. V trimming: 0 bases; J trimming: 6 bases; junction bases outside the gene matches: 8. CDR3 loop: CASSLDPGGASEQYF. The CDR3 nucleotides are TGCGCCAGCAGCTTGGATCCGGGGGGGGCAAGCGAGCAGTACTTC.

This chain links TRBV14 with TRBJ2-3; possible D gene TRBD2, 5 bases. CDR3 length: 14 residues. The V end lost 1 base, the J end lost 0 bases, and 5 bases lay between the germline ends. Germline lookup yields CDR1 SGHDN and CDR2 FVKESK. The CDR3 sequence: CASSQGGSTDTQYF. CDR3 DNA: TGTGCCAGCAGCCAAGGCGGGAGCACAGATACGCAGTATTTT.

This chain uses TRBV27 with TRBJ2-3, with D possibly matching TRBD2 (6 bases). Germline CDR1 and CDR2: MNHEY and SMNVEV (reference sequence). The V end was cut by 3 bases, the J end by 0 bases, with 10 bases between. CDR3 length equals 15 residues. CDR3 DNA sequence: TGTGCCAGCAGTTTTTATCGGGGGAGCACAGATACGCAGTATTTT. This translates into CASSFYRGSTDTQYF.

The gene calls are TRBV5-5 and TRBJ1-1; TRBD1 matches 7 bases. From germline, CDR1 is SGHKS and CDR2 YYEKEE (reference sequence). The V and J ends lost 0 bases and 3 bases, in that order; junction bases with no gene match: 5. The CDR3 loop spans 15 amino acids. This CDR3 is CASSLGRQGYTEAFF. DNA for the CDR3: TGTGCCAGCAGCTTGGGGAGACAGGGTTACACTGAAGCTTTCTTT.

A single count supports this clone. The rearrangement uses TRBV19 and TRBJ1-1; D unclear. The V end lost 5 bases, the J end lost 1 base, and 5 bases lay between the germline ends. The CDR3 is 12 residues long. CDR1 is LNHDA and CDR2 is SQIVND in the germline V gene (reference sequence). The CDR3 region has the DNA TGTGCCAGTAGTGGGCAGAACACTGAAGCTTTCTTT. Translation gives CASSGQNTEAFF.

This rearrangement joins TRBV5-1 to TRBJ1-1, with D uncertain. The CDR3 totals 13 residues. Deletions cut 5 bases from V and 3 bases from J, with 11 bases between. Per germline, CDR1 SGHRS and CDR2 YFSETQ. CDR3 region: CASSPDGYTEAFF. DNA of the CDR3: TGCGCCAGCAGTCCTGACGGGTACACTGAAGCTTTCTTT.

The rearrangement links TRBV28 to TRBJ1-1; 7 bases are a match to TRBD1. CDR3 length equals 16 residues. Germline V gene data show CDR1 as MDHEN and CDR2 as SYDVKM. The ends lost 6 bases at V and 0 bases at J; junction bases unmatched: 10. The CDR3: CASSDTGEYLNTEAFF. Written as DNA, the CDR3 is TGTGCCAGCAGCGATACAGGGGAATATCTGAACACTGAAGCTTTCTTT.

This chain links TRBV7-7 with TRBJ1-3; 9 bases are a match to TRBD1. The CDR3 extends over 15 amino acids. Trimming cost V 1 base and J 2 bases; bases outside gene matches: 0. The V gene's germline CDR1 is SSHAT and CDR2 FNYEAQ (reference sequence). CDR3 DNA: TGTGCCAGCAGCTTAGACAGGGGGCCTGGAAACACCATATATTTT. This translates into CASSLDRGPGNTIYF.

The V and J genes are TRBV5-4 and TRBJ2-5; weak D call: TRBD2 (6 bases). Trimming shortened V by 4 bases and J by 3 bases, and 16 bases separated the two germline ends. Per germline, CDR1 SGHNT and CDR2 YYREEE (reference sequence). CDR3 length: 15 amino acids. DNA of the CDR3: TGTGCCAGCAGCCACGGAGGGGCGGCGGAAGAGACCCAGTACTTC. Amino acid sequence: CASSHGGAAEETQYF.

The V and J genes are TRBV5-8 and TRBJ2-1; TRBD2 matches at 9 bases. V shed 2 bases and J 6 bases; nucleotides not matched to a gene: 6. Germline lookup yields CDR1 SGHTS and CDR2 YDEGEE. The CDR3 contains 15 residues. The CDR3 is CASSLAGGSVNEQFF. CDR3 bases: TGTGCCAGCAGCTTAGCGGGGGGAAGTGTCAATGAGCAGTTCTTC.

This rearrangement joins TRBV12-3 or TRBV12-4 to TRBJ1-5; D possibly corresponds to TRBD1 (5 bases). The germline V and J ends were trimmed by 7 bases and 6 bases, with 13 bases remaining between them. The CDR3 runs to 13 residues. The CDR3 DNA reads TGTGCCAGCAACCTCAGGAGGGGTCAGCCCCAGCATTTT. Encoded protein: CASNLRRGQPQHF.

The rearrangement uses TRBV6-5 and TRBJ1-2; 7 bases map to TRBD1. V was pared by 0 bases and J by 4 bases, with 8 bases of the junction left unmatched. There are 16 residues in the CDR3. CDR1 and CDR2 (germline): MNHEY, SVGAGI. The CDR3 sequence is CASSYSMTGLVYGYTF. The CDR3, as DNA: TGTGCCAGCAGTTACTCCATGACAGGGTTGGTCTATGGCTACACCTTC.